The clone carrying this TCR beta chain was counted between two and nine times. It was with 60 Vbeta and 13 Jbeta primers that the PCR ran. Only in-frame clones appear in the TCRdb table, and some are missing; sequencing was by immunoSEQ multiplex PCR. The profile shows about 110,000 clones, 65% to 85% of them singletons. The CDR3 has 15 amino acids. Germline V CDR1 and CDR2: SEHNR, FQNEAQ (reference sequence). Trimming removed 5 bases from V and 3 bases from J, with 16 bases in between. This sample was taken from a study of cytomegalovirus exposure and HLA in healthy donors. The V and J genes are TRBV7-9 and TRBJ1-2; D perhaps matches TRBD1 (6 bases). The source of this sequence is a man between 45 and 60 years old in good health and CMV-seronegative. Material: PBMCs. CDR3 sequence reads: CASSADSGTYYGYTF. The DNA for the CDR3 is TGTGCCAGCAGCGCGGACAGCGGCACCTACTATGGCTACACCTTC.